The 24 T cell receptor beta chains presented below share a single source sample, sequenced in a study of T cell responses to AZD1222 COVID-19 vaccine. Repertoires were generated with immunoSEQ multiplex PCR, while TCRdb's copy carries only in-frame clones and drops some. In the table there are 95,000 to 150,000 clones, about nine tenths of which are singletons. Source: peripheral blood, taken on day 0 of AZD1222 vaccination. All receptors come from an adult in good health.

In its sample, this clone was seen once. The chain employs TRBV28 and TRBJ1-5; maybe TRBD1 (5 bases). Germline V gives CDR1 MDHEN, CDR2 SYDVKM. V lost 6 bases to trimming and J lost 1 base, with 16 bases between them. The CDR3 contains 16 residues. CDR3 sequence: CASRGHWRGSNQPQHF. The CDR3 DNA is TGTGCCAGCAGGGGGCATTGGAGAGGGAGCAATCAGCCCCAGCATTTT.

This clone occurred once. The CDR3 DNA follows: TGCGCCGCCGAGGGACTAGCGGTGTCAGTTGAGCAGTTCTTC. Residues: CAAEGLAVSVEQFF. V and J are TRBV10-1 and TRBJ2-1, with 11 bases identical to TRBD2. CDR3 size: 14 residues. V lost 11 bases, J lost 9 bases, and 12 bases stayed unmatched. Germline V gene sequence: CDR1 WNHNN, CDR2 SYGVQD (reference sequence).

This clone has ten or more counts. The chain recombines TRBV27 with TRBJ1-2, with TRBD1 matching 10 bases. Germline trimming cut 4 bases from V and 6 bases from J; bases unmatched to any gene: 5. CDR1 and CDR2 from the germline V gene are MNHEY and SMNVEV (reference sequence). The CDR3 is 14 amino acids. The CDR3 sequence: CASSSSGTGDGYTF. The CDR3 DNA reads TGTGCCAGCAGTTCCTCCGGGACAGGGGATGGCTACACCTTC.

The chain is built from TRBV9 and TRBJ2-7, with TRBD1 as a possible D gene (6 bases). In germline, CDR1 is SGDLS, CDR2 YYNGEE. The ends were cut back, 4 bases at V and 2 bases at J, with 13 bases in the middle. The CDR3 sequence is 14 residues long. CDR3 in amino acids: CASSLRGQPYEQYF. CDR3 nucleotide sequence: TGTGCCAGCAGCCTCCGCGGACAGCCCTACGAGCAGTACTTC. The complete variable domain, with remaining parts taken from reference TRBV9 and TRBJ2-7, reads DSGVTQTPKHLITATGQRVTLRCSPRSGDLSVYWYQQSLDQGLQFLIQYYNGEERAKGNILERFSAQQFPDLHSELNLSSLELGDSALYFCASSLRGQPYEQYFGPGTRLTVT.

V gene TRBV19 combines with J gene TRBJ2-7; 11 bases are shared with TRBD2. Trimming removed 6 bases from V and 2 bases from J; junction bases left unmatched: 6. This CDR3 spans 15 amino acids. Germline V gives CDR1 LNHDA, CDR2 SQIVND (reference sequence). CDR3 loop: CASSTLAGGTYEQYF. Written as DNA, the CDR3 is TGTGCCAGTAGCACCCTAGCGGGAGGTACCTACGAGCAGTACTTC. The full variable domain, rest sourced from reference TRBV19 and TRBJ2-7, is DGGITQSPKYLFRKEGQNVTLSCEQNLNHDAMYWYRQDPGQGLRLIYYSQIVNDFQKGDIAEGYSVSREKKESFPLTVTSAQKNPTAFYLCASSTLAGGTYEQYFGPGTRLTVT.

The rearrangement links TRBV4-3 to TRBJ1-1, with D perhaps TRBD1 (6 bases). This CDR3 has 15 residues. CDR1 LGHNA and CDR2 YSLEER come from the germline V gene. Trimming shortened V by 1 base and J by 4 bases, and 13 bases separated the two germline ends. CDR3 region: CASSQGGQFFTEAFF. In nucleotides, the CDR3 is TGCGCCAGCAGCCAAGGAGGACAGTTCTTCACTGAAGCTTTCTTT.

The J gene is TRBJ2-3, the V gene TRBV15, with D possibly matching TRBD2 (5 bases). Germline-derived CDR1 and CDR2 are LNHNV and YYDKDF (reference sequence). This CDR3 is 15 amino acids long. Trimming cost V 0 bases and J 4 bases, with 11 bases left between them. The CDR3 sequence: CATSRDSGYPDTQYF. The CDR3 DNA sequence: TGTGCCACCAGCAGAGATTCGGGGTACCCAGATACGCAGTATTTT.

The V and J genes are TRBV5-1 and TRBJ2-2; 10 nucleotides align to TRBD1. V gave up 0 bases and J gave up 7 bases; unmatched junction bases: 6. CDR1 is SGHRS, CDR2 YFSETQ, per germline. CDR3 size: 16 residues. CDR3 residues: CASSLGMTGGGGELFF. In DNA form, the CDR3 reads TGCGCCAGCAGCTTGGGGATGACAGGGGGCGGCGGGGAGCTGTTTTTT.

The chain carries TRBV10-3 and TRBJ2-7; a possible D gene is TRBD1 (7 bases). The CDR3 runs 13 residues. Germline V gene data show CDR1 as ENHRY and CDR2 as SYGVKD. V was shortened by 2 bases and J by 7 bases, with 12 bases between the two germline ends. The CDR3 nucleotides read TGTGCCATCAGTGAGACAGGGGCGGGGGAGCAGTACTTC. The encoded protein is CAISETGAGEQYF.

V gene TRBV5-1 combines with J gene TRBJ1-6, with 9 positions matching TRBD1. This CDR3 comprises 16 residues. Germline V gives CDR1 SGHRS, CDR2 YFSETQ. Germline trimming cut 2 bases from V and 7 bases from J; bases unmatched to any gene: 7. The CDR3 bases are TGCGCCAGCAGCTTCCGGGACAGGGACCCAAATTCACCCCTCCACTTT. The encoded protein is CASSFRDRDPNSPLHF. Variable domain in full (rest from reference TRBV5-1 and TRBJ1-6): KAGVTQTPRYLIKTRGQQVTLSCSPISGHRSVSWYQQTPGQGLQFLFEYFSETQRNKGNFPGRFSGRQFSNSRSEMNVSTLELGDSALYLCASSFRDRDPNSPLHFGNGTRLTVT.

The chain uses TRBV6-2 or TRBV6-3 and TRBJ2-2; the D is unclear. Germline loops: CDR1 MNHEY, CDR2 SVGEGT. This CDR3 is 13 amino acids long. V lost 5 bases and J 10 bases, leaving 14 bases between the germline ends. As DNA, the CDR3 is TGTGCCAGCAGTCATTTTGAAGTGGAGGAGCTGTTTTTT. Translating it yields CASSHFEVEELFF.

The V gene is TRBV20-1, the J gene TRBJ2-5; weak D call: TRBD1 (6 bases). CDR3 size: 11 residues. The V gene lost 4 bases and the J gene lost 7 bases, with 10 bases spanning the gap. The germline V gene has CDR1 DFQATT and CDR2 SNEGSKA (reference sequence). DNA of the CDR3: TGCAGTGCTACTTGGGGGCTGACCCAGTACTTC. It is translated as CSATWGLTQYF.

The chain links TRBV27 to TRBJ2-5, with 10 bases that match TRBD2. From germline, CDR1 is MNHEY and CDR2 SMNVEV (reference sequence). The V segment lost 2 bases and the J segment 3 bases; nucleotides outside the gene matches: 6. The CDR3 has 16 amino acids. In DNA form, the CDR3 reads TGTGCCAGCAGTTTAAATCCAGCGGGGGGGAAAGAGACCCAGTACTTC. Translation: CASSLNPAGGKETQYF.

The chain combines TRBV7-8 with TRBJ1-5; D may be TRBD1 (6 bases). Germline values: CDR1 SGHVS, CDR2 FQNEAQ. The V gene lost 5 bases and the J gene lost 4 bases, with 18 bases spanning the gap. CDR3 length equals 16 residues. DNA of the CDR3: TGTGCCAGCAGCGGCCGCCGGGACACGGCAAATCAGCCCCAGCATTTT. Translation gives CASSGRRDTANQPQHF.

The chain employs TRBV28 and TRBJ1-1; D is unresolved. The CDR3 has 13 residues. Per the germline V gene, CDR1 is MDHEN and CDR2 is SYDVKM. Trimming cost V 3 bases and J 1 base, with 6 bases left between them. Written as DNA, the CDR3 is TGTGCCAGCAGTTTCTTCCAGAACACTGAAGCTTTCTTT. Its protein product is CASSFFQNTEAFF. The full variable domain, with the rest looked up from reference TRBV28 and TRBJ1-1, is DVKVTQSSRYLVKRTGEKVFLECVQDMDHENMFWYRQDPGLGLRLIYFSYDVKMKEKGDIPEGYSVSREKKERFSLILESASTNQTSMYLCASSFFQNTEAFFGQGTRLTVV.

The J gene is TRBJ1-6, the V gene TRBV18, with TRBD1 matching 11 bases. V was pared by 6 bases and J by 1 base, with 8 bases of the junction left unmatched. The CDR3 covers 18 residues. CDR1 KGHSH and CDR2 LQKENI come from the germline V gene. The CDR3 nucleotides read TGTGCCAGCTCGCCCCCTGGGACAGGGGGTTCCTATAATTCACCCCTCCACTTT. It yields the protein CASSPPGTGGSYNSPLHF.

The chain has TRBV5-1 and TRBJ1-1; the D gene is possibly TRBD1 (6 bases). Trimming pared 2 bases from V and 9 bases from J, leaving 20 bases between. CDR3 length: 15 residues. Germline V CDR1 and CDR2: SGHRS, YFSETQ. The CDR3 here is CASSLMDSAPGQAFF. In DNA form, the CDR3 reads TGCGCCAGCAGCTTAATGGACAGCGCTCCCGGGCAAGCTTTCTTT. The variable domain in full, with the rest retrieved from reference TRBV5-1 and TRBJ1-1, is KAGVTQTPRYLIKTRGQQVTLSCSPISGHRSVSWYQQTPGQGLQFLFEYFSETQRNKGNFPGRFSGRQFSNSRSEMNVSTLELGDSALYLCASSLMDSAPGQAFFGQGTRLTVV.

CDR3 coding DNA: TGTGCCAGCAGTTTATCCCCGGGGGATCAGCCCCAGCATTTT. Translated, it gives CASSLSPGDQPQHF. This chain uses TRBV28 with TRBJ1-5; tentatively, D is TRBD1 (5 bases). Germline CDR1 reads MDHEN; CDR2 reads SYDVKM. Trimming took 1 base from V and 5 from J, leaving 9 bases between them. The CDR3 is 14 residues long. Complete variable domain (other parts from reference TRBV28 and TRBJ1-5): DVKVTQSSRYLVKRTGEKVFLECVQDMDHENMFWYRQDPGLGLRLIYFSYDVKMKEKGDIPEGYSVSREKKERFSLILESASTNQTSMYLCASSLSPGDQPQHFGDGTRLSIL.

The V and J genes are TRBV2 and TRBJ1-2; 7 bases match TRBD1. J was trimmed by 8 bases and V by 7 bases; bases with no gene match: 10. The CDR3 contains 13 residues. Germline CDR1 reads SNHLY; CDR2 reads FYNNEI. CDR3 sequence reads: CASKEGALSGYTF. The CDR3, as DNA: TGTGCCAGCAAGGAGGGGGCGCTTTCAGGCTACACCTTC. Drawing the rest from reference TRBV2 and TRBJ1-2, the complete variable domain is EPEVTQTPSHQVTQMGQEVILRCVPISNHLYFYWYRQILGQKVEFLVSFYNNEISEKSEIFDDQFSVERPDGSNFTLKIRSTKLEDSAMYFCASKEGALSGYTFGSGTRLTVV.

The V call is TRBV9, the J call TRBJ2-2; D ambiguous. Germline V lookup: CDR1 SGDLS, CDR2 YYNGEE. V dropped 1 base and J dropped 0 bases, with 7 bases sitting between them. The CDR3 consists of 15 residues. The CDR3 region is CASSVTAANTGELFF. The DNA of the CDR3 is TGTGCCAGCAGCGTAACGGCCGCGAACACCGGGGAGCTGTTTTTT.

The V gene is TRBV6-6, the J gene TRBJ1-1; D is unclear. The CDR3 contains 12 residues. CDR1 is MNHNY and CDR2 is SVGAGI in the germline V gene (reference sequence). Trimming cost V 6 bases and J 5 bases, with 10 bases left between them. The DNA of the CDR3 is TGTGCCAGCAGCTCGACTGTAACTGAAGCTTTCTTT. Translation: CASSSTVTEAFF.

CDR3 in amino acids: CASSVGVDGRSRAFF. The DNA of the CDR3 is TGTGCCAGCAGCGTCGGGGTGGACGGACGTTCAAGAGCTTTCTTT. The chain joins TRBV9 to TRBJ1-1, with unresolved D. V was pared by 2 bases and J by 10 bases, with 21 bases between. The CDR3 consists of 15 residues. Germline CDR1 is SGDLS and CDR2 is YYNGEE.

This rearrangement joins TRBV6-6 to TRBJ1-2; D unresolved. Trimming removed 7 bases at V and 4 bases at J, with 10 bases between. The CDR3 is 12 residues long. Germline-derived CDR1 and CDR2 are MNHNY and SVGAGI (reference sequence). The CDR3 DNA follows: TGTGCCAGCAATCAGTTATCCTATGGCTACACCTTC. Translated, it gives CASNQLSYGYTF.

The rearrangement uses TRBV12-3 or TRBV12-4 and TRBJ1-1; D gene ambiguous. This CDR3 is built from 12 residues. Deletions cut 1 base from V and 2 bases from J, with 2 bases between. CDR3 amino acids: CASSLVNTEAFF. The CDR3 coding sequence is TGTGCCAGCAGTTTAGTTAACACTGAAGCTTTCTTT.